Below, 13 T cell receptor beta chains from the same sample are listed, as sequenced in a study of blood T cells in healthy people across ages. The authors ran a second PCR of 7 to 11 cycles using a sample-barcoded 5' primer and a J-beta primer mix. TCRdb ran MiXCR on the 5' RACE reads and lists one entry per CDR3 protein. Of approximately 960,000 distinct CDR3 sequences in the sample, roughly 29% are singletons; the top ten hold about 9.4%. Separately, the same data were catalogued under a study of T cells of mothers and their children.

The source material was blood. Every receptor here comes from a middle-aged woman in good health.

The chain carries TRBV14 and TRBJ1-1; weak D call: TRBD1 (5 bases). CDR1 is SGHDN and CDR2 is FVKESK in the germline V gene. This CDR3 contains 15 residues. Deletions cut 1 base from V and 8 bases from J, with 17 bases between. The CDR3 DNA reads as TGTGCCAGCAGCCAAGGCGGAATAGGTAACAGGGAAGCTTTCTTT. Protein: CASSQGGIGNREAFF.

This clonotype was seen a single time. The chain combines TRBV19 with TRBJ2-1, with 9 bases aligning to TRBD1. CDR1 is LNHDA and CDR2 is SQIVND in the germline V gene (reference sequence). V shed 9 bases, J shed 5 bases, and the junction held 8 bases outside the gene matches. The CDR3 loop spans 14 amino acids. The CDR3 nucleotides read TGTGCCAGCACAGACAGGGGGGAGGACAATGAGCAGTTCTTC. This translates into CASTDRGEDNEQFF.

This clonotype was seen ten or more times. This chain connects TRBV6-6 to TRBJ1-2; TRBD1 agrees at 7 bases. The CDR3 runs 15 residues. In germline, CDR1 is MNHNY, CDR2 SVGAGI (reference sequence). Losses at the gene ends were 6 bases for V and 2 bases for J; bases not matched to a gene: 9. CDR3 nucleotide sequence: TGTGCCAGCAGGAACACAGGGGCGACAAACTATGGCTACACCTTC. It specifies CASRNTGATNYGYTF.

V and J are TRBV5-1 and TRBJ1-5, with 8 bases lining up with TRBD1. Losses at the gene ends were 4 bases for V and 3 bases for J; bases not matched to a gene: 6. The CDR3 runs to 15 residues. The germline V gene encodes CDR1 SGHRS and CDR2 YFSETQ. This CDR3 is CASSLMTGDNQPQHF. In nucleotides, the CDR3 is TGCGCCAGCAGCCTCATGACAGGGGACAATCAGCCCCAGCATTTT.

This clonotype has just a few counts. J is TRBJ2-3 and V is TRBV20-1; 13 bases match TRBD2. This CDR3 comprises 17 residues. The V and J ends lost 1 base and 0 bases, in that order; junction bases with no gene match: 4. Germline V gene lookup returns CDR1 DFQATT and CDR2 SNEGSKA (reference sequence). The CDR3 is CSARGMGLAGSTDTQYF. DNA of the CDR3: TGCAGTGCTAGAGGAATGGGACTAGCGGGGAGCACAGATACGCAGTATTTT.

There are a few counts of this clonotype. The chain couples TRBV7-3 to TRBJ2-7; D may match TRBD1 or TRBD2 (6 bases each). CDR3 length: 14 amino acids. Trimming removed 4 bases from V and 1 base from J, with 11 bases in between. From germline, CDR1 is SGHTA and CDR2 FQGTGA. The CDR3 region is CASSSKGGSYEQYF. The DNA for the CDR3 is TGTGCCAGCAGCTCTAAAGGGGGGTCCTACGAGCAGTACTTC.

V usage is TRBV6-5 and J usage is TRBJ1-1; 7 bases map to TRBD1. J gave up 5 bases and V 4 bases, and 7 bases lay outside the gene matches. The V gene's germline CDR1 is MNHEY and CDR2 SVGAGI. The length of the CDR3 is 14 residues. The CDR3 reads CASSFRGLGTEAFF. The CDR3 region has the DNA TGTGCCAGCAGTTTTAGGGGGCTGGGGACTGAAGCTTTCTTT.

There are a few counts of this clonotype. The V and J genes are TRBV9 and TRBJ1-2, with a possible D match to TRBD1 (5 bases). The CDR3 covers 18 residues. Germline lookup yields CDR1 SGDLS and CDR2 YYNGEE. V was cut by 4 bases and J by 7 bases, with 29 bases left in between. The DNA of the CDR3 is TGTGCCAGCAGCCTAGGAGGGGTAGGTCCGTTGGTTGCGAGTGGCTACACCTTC. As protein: CASSLGGVGPLVASGYTF.

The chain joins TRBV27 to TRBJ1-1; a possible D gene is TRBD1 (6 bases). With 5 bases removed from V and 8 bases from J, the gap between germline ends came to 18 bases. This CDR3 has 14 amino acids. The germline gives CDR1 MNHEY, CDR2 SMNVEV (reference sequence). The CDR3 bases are TGTGCCAGCAGTAATTATGGGGGCCAAGAAGAAGCTTTCTTT. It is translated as CASSNYGGQEEAFF.

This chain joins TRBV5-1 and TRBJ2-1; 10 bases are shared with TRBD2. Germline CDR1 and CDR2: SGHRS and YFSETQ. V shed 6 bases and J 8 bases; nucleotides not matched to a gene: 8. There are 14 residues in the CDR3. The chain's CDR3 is CASMAGLAADEQFF. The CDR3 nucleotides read TGCGCCAGCATGGCCGGACTAGCGGCAGATGAGCAGTTCTTC.

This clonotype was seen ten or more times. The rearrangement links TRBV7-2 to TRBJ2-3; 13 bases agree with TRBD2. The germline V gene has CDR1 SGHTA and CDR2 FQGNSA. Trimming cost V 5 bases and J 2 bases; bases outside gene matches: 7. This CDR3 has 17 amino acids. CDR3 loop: CASSPAGLAGLTDTQYF. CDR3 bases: TGTGCCAGCAGCCCTGCGGGACTAGCGGGGCTCACAGATACGCAGTATTTT.

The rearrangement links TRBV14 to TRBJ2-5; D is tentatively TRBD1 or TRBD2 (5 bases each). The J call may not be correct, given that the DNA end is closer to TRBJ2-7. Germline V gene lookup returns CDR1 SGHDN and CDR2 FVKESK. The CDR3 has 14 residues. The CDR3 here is CASSRKEGPYEQYF. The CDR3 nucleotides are TGTGCCAGCAGCCGAAAAGAGGGACCCTACGAGCAGTACTTC.

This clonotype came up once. The CDR3 nucleotides are TGTGCCTCGACTCTATCAGACCTGGAGTACAATGAGCAGTTCTTC. Protein sequence: CASTLSDLEYNEQFF. This chain connects TRBV30 to TRBJ2-1; D is uncertain. The CDR3 is 15 amino acids. CDR1 GTSNPN and CDR2 SVGIG come from the germline V gene (reference sequence). Trimming shortened V by 7 bases and J by 4 bases, and 20 bases separated the two germline ends.